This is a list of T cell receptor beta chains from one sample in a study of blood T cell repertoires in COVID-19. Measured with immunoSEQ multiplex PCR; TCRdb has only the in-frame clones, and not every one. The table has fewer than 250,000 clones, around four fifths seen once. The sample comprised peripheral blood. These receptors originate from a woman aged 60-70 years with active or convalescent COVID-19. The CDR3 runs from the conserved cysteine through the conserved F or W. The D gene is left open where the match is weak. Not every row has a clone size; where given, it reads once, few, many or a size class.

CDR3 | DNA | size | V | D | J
CASSLGREVSYEQYF | TGTGCCAGCAGCTTAGGACGGGAGGTATCCTACGAGCAGTACTTC | . | TRBV11-3 | TRBD2 | TRBJ2-7
CASSRQQGGGEKLFF | TGTGCCAGCAGCCGCCAACAGGGAGGGGGTGAAAAACTGTTTTTT | . | TRBV27 | . | TRBJ1-4
CASSESGYIYEQYF | TGTGCCAGCAGTGAGTCCGGGTATATCTACGAGCAGTACTTC | . | TRBV2 | . | TRBJ2-7
CASSLSGTSYRETQYF | TGTGCCAGCAGCTTGAGCGGGACTAGCTATAGAGAGACCCAGTACTTC | . | TRBV5-8 | TRBD2 | TRBJ2-5
CASSQPRTHTGELFF | TGTGCCAGCAGCCAGCCCCGGACTCACACCGGGGAGCTGTTTTTT | . | TRBV11-2 | . | TRBJ2-2
CASSRSGGRGHNEQFF | TGTGCCAGCAGCCGTTCTGGCGGGAGGGGGCACAATGAGCAGTTCTTC | . | TRBV7-2 | TRBD2 | TRBJ2-1
CASSSGTGQGDEQFF | TGTGCCAGCAGCTCCGGGACAGGGCAAGGGGATGAGCAGTTCTTC | . | TRBV5-6 | TRBD1 | TRBJ2-1
CASGQRLAGGTDTQYF | TGCGCCAGCGGCCAGAGACTAGCGGGGGGGACAGATACGCAGTATTTT | . | TRBV10-2 | TRBD2 | TRBJ2-3
CASSKQEFVPGANVLTF | TGTGCCAGCAGTAAACAGGAGTTCGTTCCTGGGGCCAACGTCCTGACTTTC | . | TRBV27 | . | TRBJ2-6
CASNQGYDYGYTF | TGTGCCAGCAACCAGGGATACGACTATGGCTACACCTTC | . | TRBV9 | . | TRBJ1-2
CASRDNRKQYF | TGTGCCAGCAGGGACAACCGGAAGCAGTATTTT | . | TRBV2 | . | TRBJ2-3
CSVGGAGQGQETQYF | TGCAGCGTTGGGGGGGCCGGACAGGGCCAAGAGACCCAGTACTTC | . | TRBV29-1 | TRBD1 | TRBJ2-5
CASSLLGTGNSPLHF | TGTGCCAGCAGCTTGCTAGGGACAGGGAATTCACCCCTCCACTTT | . | TRBV5-8 | TRBD1 | TRBJ1-6
CASSSGTLHSNQPQHF | TGTGCCAGCAGTTCGGGGACACTACATAGCAATCAGCCCCAGCATTTT | . | TRBV2 | . | TRBJ1-5
CASSGNEQFF | TGTGCCAGCTCGGGGAATGAGCAGTTCTTC | few | TRBV6-5 | . | TRBJ2-1
CASSLGGARNEQFF | TGTGCCAGCAGCTTGGGGGGGGCGAGGAATGAGCAGTTCTTC | few | TRBV7-9 | . | TRBJ2-1
CSVGVARTDTQYF | TGCAGCGTTGGGGTGGCCAGGACAGATACGCAGTATTTT | . | TRBV29-1 | . | TRBJ2-3
CASSILGQGNTEAFF | TGCGCCAGCAGCATCCTGGGACAGGGTAACACTGAAGCTTTCTTT | once | TRBV5-1 | TRBD1 | TRBJ1-1
CASSISEGNSPLHF | TGTGCCAGTAGTATATCGGAGGGAAATTCACCCCTCCACTTT | . | TRBV19 | . | TRBJ1-6
CASAWGANTGELFF | TGCGCCAGCGCCTGGGGGGCGAACACCGGGGAGCTGTTTTTT | . | TRBV5-1 | . | TRBJ2-2
CSGSGQGTDTQYF | TGCAGCGGCAGCGGGCAGGGAACAGATACGCAGTATTTT | . | TRBV29-1 | . | TRBJ2-3
CASRDRSTGELFF | TGTGCCAGCAGAGACCGGAGCACCGGGGAGCTGTTTTTT | . | TRBV27 | . | TRBJ2-2
CASRNRDSPYGYTF | TGTGCCAGCCGAAACCGGGACAGCCCCTATGGCTACACCTTC | . | TRBV2 | TRBD1 | TRBJ1-2
CASRDRARSGELFF | TGTGCCAGCAGGGACAGGGCCCGAAGCGGGGAGCTGTTTTTT | . | TRBV2 | TRBD1 | TRBJ2-2
CASSSRTGQGSQYF | TGTGCCAGCTCTTCTAGAACCGGGCAGGGGTCCCAGTACTTC | . | TRBV18 | . | TRBJ2-5
CASSELGVSSYNEQFF | TGTGCCAGCAGCGAACTCGGGGTCAGCTCCTACAATGAGCAGTTCTTC | . | TRBV7-8 | . | TRBJ2-1
CASPTGDEQYF | TGTGCCAGCCCGACAGGTGACGAGCAGTACTTC | . | TRBV21-1 | . | TRBJ2-7
CASLPGNQPQHF | TGCGCCAGCCTCCCGGGCAATCAGCCCCAGCATTTT | . | TRBV5-1 | . | TRBJ1-5
CASSLVHTYNEQFF | TGTGCCAGCAGCTTAGTACACACCTACAATGAGCAGTTCTTC | once | TRBV11-3 | . | TRBJ2-1
CASSRGGVYGYTF | TGTGCCAGCAGCCGGGGCGGGGTATATGGCTACACCTTC | . | TRBV5-4 | . | TRBJ1-2
CASSPRPEDEQFF | TGCGCCAGCAGCCCGCGACCCGAGGATGAGCAGTTCTTC | . | TRBV5-1 | . | TRBJ2-1
CASRRLGSPDTQYF | TGTGCCAGCAGGCGACTCGGGAGTCCAGATACGCAGTATTTT | . | TRBV2 | . | TRBJ2-3
CASSPSLAGNTGELFF | TGTGCCAGCAGCCCGAGTCTAGCGGGGAACACCGGGGAGCTGTTTTTT | . | TRBV14 | TRBD2 | TRBJ2-2
CASSLDRAGYNEQFF | TGTGCCAGCAGTTTGGACAGGGCTGGCTACAATGAGCAGTTCTTC | . | TRBV2 | TRBD1 | TRBJ2-1
CASSITRSYNEQFF | TGTGCCAGTAGTATTACCAGATCCTACAATGAGCAGTTCTTC | . | TRBV19 | . | TRBJ2-1
CASSVGLLDTGELFF | TGTGCCAGCAGCGTGGGGCTCTTGGACACCGGGGAGCTGTTTTTT | . | TRBV9 | . | TRBJ2-2
CASSLIRAGNEQFF | TGTGCCAGCAGCTTAATCCGGGCGGGAAATGAGCAGTTCTTC | . | TRBV7-9 | . | TRBJ2-1
CASRGSGGLYNEQFF | TGTGCCAGCAGGGGGAGCGGGGGGCTGTACAATGAGCAGTTCTTC | . | TRBV2 | TRBD2 | TRBJ2-1
CASSQDPVLREQYF | TGTGCCAGCAGCCAAGATCCGGTGCTCCGCGAGCAGTACTTC | . | TRBV3-1/TRBV3-2 | . | TRBJ2-7
CASNPGQGQFYGYTF | TGTGCCAGCAACCCGGGTCAGGGCCAATTCTATGGCTACACCTTC | few | TRBV6-5 | . | TRBJ1-2
CASSLVSRDEQFF | TGTGCCAGCAGCTTAGTATCTCGAGATGAGCAGTTCTTC | . | TRBV7-2 | . | TRBJ2-1
CASSLVPGDEQFF | TGTGCCAGCAGCTTAGTGCCGGGGGACGAGCAGTTCTTC | . | TRBV11-3 | . | TRBJ2-1
CASSLTPFNQPQHF | TGTGCCAGCAGCTTAACTCCCTTCAATCAGCCCCAGCATTTT | once | TRBV7-2 | . | TRBJ1-5
CASSLNGHLNTEAFF | TGCGCCAGCAGCTTGAATGGGCACTTGAACACTGAAGCTTTCTTT | once | TRBV5-1 | . | TRBJ1-1
CASSSNVQGNEQYF | TGTGCCAGCAGTTCGAACGTTCAGGGAAACGAGCAGTACTTC | . | TRBV6-5 | . | TRBJ2-7
CASSTTGFASGANVLTF | TGTGCCAGCAGTACCACGGGGTTTGCCTCTGGGGCCAACGTCCTGACTTTC | . | TRBV28 | . | TRBJ2-6
CASSYHRGGTEAFF | TGTGCCAGCAGTTACCACAGGGGTGGCACTGAAGCTTTCTTT | . | TRBV6-6 | TRBD1 | TRBJ1-1
CASSSPGTYGYTF | TGTGCCAGCAGTTCCCCCGGGACATATGGCTACACCTTC | . | TRBV6-5 | . | TRBJ1-2
CATLGNTEAFF | TGTGCCACTCTCGGGAACACTGAAGCTTTCTTT | . | TRBV10-3 | . | TRBJ1-1
CASTTANSPLHF | TGTGCCAGCACGACAGCTAATTCACCCCTCCACTTT | . | TRBV6-5 | . | TRBJ1-6
CASSLKSSGGSTDTQYF | TGTGCCAGCAGCTTAAAGTCTAGCGGGGGGAGCACAGATACGCAGTATTTT | . | TRBV11-3 | TRBD2 | TRBJ2-3
CASSLTFREGETQYF | TGTGCCAGCAGCTTAACCTTCAGGGAAGGAGAGACCCAGTACTTC | . | TRBV13 | . | TRBJ2-5